The entry that follows covers one T cell receptor beta chain sequence. This may be a read error: a much more frequent sequence differs by one nucleotide. Each CDR3 protein gets one entry after TCRdb re-called the PCR reads with MiXCR. The sample holds about 19,000 distinct CDR3 sequences; 20% to 25% are singletons and the top ten take approximately 6.8%. This specimen belongs to a study of molecular identifiers for immune sequencing clone quantification. About the study: Four of five splits of RNA from 20,000 or 100,000 naive CD8 cells were sequenced in replicates.

The clonotype was recovered from a human donor in good health. Some libraries in this study had Jurkat cell RNA spiked in. Sequenced sample: naive CD8+ T cells from blood, with Jurkat cell RNA spiked in. Noted subset: FACS-sorted CD8+CD4-CCR7+CD45RA+ naive T cells.

CDR3 in DNA: TGTGCCAGCGGCGTAGCTGAAGACGAGCAGTACTTC. Its translation: CASGVAEDEQYF. The V gene is TRBV9, the J gene TRBJ2-7; unclear D gene. The CDR3 sequence is 12 residues long. In germline, CDR1 is SGDLS, CDR2 YYNGEE.